This T cell receptor (beta chain) was sequenced in a study of vaccination and CD4 T cells after COVID-19 (dated by TCRdb to about 2022). Regarding the study in general: Convalescent patients had a positive SARS-CoV-2 result on nasal swab PCR, and of these patients, several had mild disease and one had severe disease. The convalescent cohort included six males and four females, with two Hispanic individuals, seven Caucasians, two Asians and one multiracial person. Each participant got two doses of either the Pfizer-BioNTech BNT162b2 vaccine (n=8) or the Moderna mRNA-1273 vaccine (n=2). Post-COVID blood samples were collected from convalescent patients a median of roughly 100 days after diagnosis, with a range of about 30 to 180 days. Post-vaccine blood samples were taken a median of 72 days after the second vaccine dose, with a range of 14 to 241 days. A few convalescent patients gave samples both early after vaccination (day 14) and late after vaccination (days 161 to 241). Culture stimuli were overlapping spike peptide pools from SARS-CoV-2 and from the common cold coronaviruses HCoV-NL63, HCoV-OC43 and HCoV-229E. In control cultures, a CEFX viral epitope pool was used as positive control, an HIV-1 Nef peptide pool was used as negative control, or no peptide was added. In around ten COVID-19 convalescent patients and several infection-naive healthy vaccine recipients, the spike-specific CD4+ TCR repertoire before mRNA vaccination was compared with the repertoire after mRNA vaccination.

Broad study findings and their caveats: Nearly all vaccine-specific clones in convalescent patients (304 of 307) were mono-reactive for SARS-CoV-2 spike rather than cross-reactive with common cold coronaviruses. Among convalescent patients, a median roughly 90% of the SARS-CoV-2-reactive clones seen after vaccination appeared only after vaccination, which suggests priming specific to the vaccine. Only a relatively small number of convalescent patients were included in the study, and early timepoints following natural infection were not analyzed. The median number of SARS-CoV-2-reactive clonotypes rose from 20 to 25 after infection to roughly 38 after vaccination, but the change was not significant.

Receptor amplification or capture employed PCR. DNA from cultured CD4+ T cells underwent TCR sequencing with the Oncomine TCR Beta short-read assay at the Johns Hopkins FTIC core. The QIAamp micro DNA kit was used to extract genomic DNA from the cultured CD4+ T cells. The Oncomine TCR Beta libraries from cultured CD4+ T cells were pooled using unique dual indexes and then sequenced on an Illumina iSeq 100. The original methods were these. Non-productive sequences were filtered out, and CDR3s that did not start with C, did not end with F or W, or were shorter than 7 amino acids were discarded. The MANAFEST web application identified antigen-specific clonotypes by comparing peptide-stimulated wells against reference wells and other culture wells. To be called positive, a clone needed an FDR below 0.05, an odds ratio above 5, and a productive frequency above 0.1% in at least two of three replicate wells. A clonotype was classed as cross-reactive if the clonotype showed significant expansion both in SARS-CoV-2 spike wells and in at least one common cold coronavirus spike condition. CDR3 homology was assessed with Levenshtein distances (stringdist) and unrooted phylogenetic trees (ape) in R version 3.6.1. Using fastp trimming at Q25 and MiXCR clonotype assembly, TCRdb reanalyzed the public sequencing data and kept in-frame beta chains. For every CDR3 protein sequence, its rows merge into one entry that carries the most common genes and DNA. TCRdb's processing, not the authors', yielded these V and J calls. The sample table contains around 17,000 distinct CDR3 sequences; only one count was recorded for roughly 50% of them. 20% to 25% of the sample rests with the top ten.

The meaning of the sample's time point label: late sampling 161 to 241 days after vaccination in three convalescent patients. In light of the paper, this sample's treatment or condition label describes: approximately nine-day PBMC culture with coronavirus spike peptide pools or control peptides (ViraFEST assay). To expand antigen-specific T cells with peptide pools and then pick out the expanded clonotypes through TCR sequencing, the study relied on the ViraFEST assay. The convalescent patients' positive SARS-CoV-2 PCR tests were from March to December 2020, which was before the Alpha, Beta and Delta variants emerged in the United States. Each well held 1.5 million to 2.5 million PBMCs cultured with about 9.8 ug/ml peptide pools in IMDM containing approximately 5% human AB serum and 10 IU/ml IL-2. On days 3 and 7, half of the culture medium was replaced with fresh IL-2-containing medium. After 10 to 11 days of culture, CD4+ T cells were isolated by negative selection with the EasySep CD4+ T cell isolation kit. Ficoll-Paque Plus gradient centrifugation was used to isolate PBMCs from whole blood, and the isolated PBMCs were then either used fresh or cryopreserved at -140C. Each culture condition was generally run in triplicate wells.

The CDR3 sequence holds 14 residues, the cysteine and phenylalanine included. The DNA shown is the 42-base CDR3, in frame from base 1. The germline V gene (reference sequence) supplies CDR1 SEHNR and CDR2 FQNEAQ. V lost 4 bases and J lost 7 bases; the stretch between them is 14 bases long. This clonotype has only a few counts. This receptor's antigen is unknown. Base qualities are not recorded, but no much larger clone differs from it by a single base. In this chain, TRBV7-9 is recombined with TRBJ1-5; perhaps TRBD1 is the D gene, with 6 bases matching. The sequenced sample was CD4+ T cells from blood, cultured in vitro, obtained about 7 months after SARS-CoV-2 vaccination. This TCR was recovered from a human donor who had recovered from COVID-19. The sequence in DNA is TGTGCCAGCAGCTCCGGACAGATTCTACAGCCCCAGCATTTT. Its translation reads: CASSSGQILQPQHF.